The 2 T cell receptor beta chains listed next were all sequenced from one sample in a study of blood T cell repertoires in COVID-19. Method: immunoSEQ multiplex PCR; TCRdb's copy keeps in-frame clones and lacks some. The table shows 150,000 to 200,000 clones, with more than 85% occurring only once. Sequencing was done on a sample of peripheral blood. The receptor source for this set is a woman aged 55-70 years with COVID-19, enrolled during active disease.

This chain joins TRBV5-1 and TRBJ1-4; 8 bases align to TRBD1. The ends lost 3 bases at V and 3 bases at J; junction bases unmatched: 4. The germline V gene has CDR1 SGHRS and CDR2 YFSETQ. The length of the CDR3 is 15 residues. CDR3: CASSSTGAANEKLFF. The CDR3 region has the DNA TGCGCCAGCAGCTCGACAGGGGCCGCTAATGAAAAACTGTTTTTT.

This clone appeared once. The chain joins TRBV19 to TRBJ1-5; 9 nucleotides agree with TRBD1. Germline V gene data show CDR1 as LNHDA and CDR2 as SQIVND (reference sequence). Unmatched junction bases numbered 2, after V lost 3 bases and J lost 2 bases. The CDR3 loop spans 15 amino acids. The CDR3 DNA reads TGTGCCAGTAGTATGACAGGGGGGGGCAATCAGCCCCAGCATTTT. This gives the protein CASSMTGGGNQPQHF. Using reference TRBV19 and TRBJ1-5 for the parts outside the CDR3, the full variable domain is DGGITQSPKYLFRKEGQNVTLSCEQNLNHDAMYWYRQDPGQGLRLIYYSQIVNDFQKGDIAEGYSVSREKKESFPLTVTSAQKNPTAFYLCASSMTGGGNQPQHFGDGTRLSIL.